The TCR beta chain under discussion was sequenced for a study of identical twins (dated by TCRdb to about 2016). Notes on the research overall: To test whether fetal clonotypes persist, the study used deep sequencing on TCR alpha and beta repertoires from monozygotic twins, unrelated adults of various ages, and cord blood. To rule out contamination, replicate twin experiments were performed at different times with different library preparation protocols.

Library creation used 5' RACE. Sequencing relied on an Illumina HiSeq 2000. Template switching introduced a universal primer binding site; the final cDNA contained a unique molecular identifier, enabling accurate counting of TCR cDNA molecules. Specific primers in the conserved constant-segment region were used to synthesize first-strand cDNA for TCR alpha and beta chains. To control for contamination, each cDNA library was double barcoded with a SMART-Mk sample barcode plus Illumina barcodes. TruSeq adapter sequences and Illumina sample barcodes were added in two successive PCR steps. Sequencing of the TCR alpha and beta cDNA libraries was done on the Illumina HiSeq platform using custom primers. Under the source paper's analysis protocol: Raw reads were processed with MiGEC to extract unique molecular identifiers, and MiXCR was used to determine CDR3 positions. Recombination models were inferred per individual with the repgenHMM and IGoR tools using an EM algorithm. The tcR package in R was used for shared clonotype analysis, with sharing normalized by the product of cloneset sizes. To study raw recombination free of thymic and clonal selection effects, out-of-frame nonproductive sequences were analyzed. The raw public data were reprocessed by TCRdb itself: fastp quality trimming at Q25, MiXCR clonotype calling, in-frame beta chains only. Every distinct CDR3 protein forms one entry, paired with its most common genes and DNA. These V and J calls derive from TCRdb rather than the authors' analysis. The sample table contains 650,000 to 750,000 distinct CDR3 sequences; only one count was recorded for about 20% of them. Jointly, the top ten make up 4% to 4.5% of the sample.

This clonotype was seen many times. This clone's antigen is unknown. Within one base of it there is no much larger clone, and no base qualities were kept. The germline V gene sets CDR1 to SQVTM and CDR2 to ANQGSEA. V loses 4 bases at its end and J loses 8 bases; junction bases beyond the gene matches: 6. The CDR3, from cysteine to phenylalanine, totals 12 residues. Only CDR3 DNA remains: 36 bases, in frame from the first base. On the study overall, not on this receptor specifically: Invariant T cells such as MAIT and iNKT could partly confound zero-insertion analyses, although diverse VJ usage argued against such confounding for most clonotypes. Conclusions relied on cross-sectional statistical analysis, since the same donors could not be followed over many years. In monozygotic twins, recombination models systematically underestimated out-of-frame TCR alpha sharing, but the models matched the sharing seen between unrelated individuals. Abundant cord blood beta clonotypes had fewer insertions, young adult naive repertoires showed a similar but weaker trend, and memory repertoires showed no such trend. Compared with coincidental sharing between unrelated individuals, out-of-frame TCR alpha sequences shared between twins showed an excess of sequences with low generation probability. In beta out-of-frame sequences, excess twin sharing was weaker, because having fewer shared sequences lowered the signal-to-noise ratio.

Only healthy Caucasian donors were included. The twin cohort consisted of three pairs of female monozygotic twins, all aged 18 to 29 years. RNA for TCR libraries was isolated from peripheral blood mononuclear cells. Separately, the same data were catalogued under a study of T cells expressing NK-cell markers. Drawing on the second study: In sorted CD3+CD56+NKG2C+, CD3+CD56+NKG2C- and CD3+CD56-NKG2C+ T-cell subsets from 7 or 8 donors, TCR beta-chain repertoires were profiled. Of the eight sequenced donors, seven were found to be HCMV-seropositive and one was found to be HCMV-seronegative. In several experiments an anti-gammadeltaTCR antibody was added to restrict sorting to alphabetaTCR-expressing T cells. In six donors, the dominant CD3+CD56+NKG2C+ clonotypes were among the top 10 CD8+ clonotypes and accounted for about 1.0-7.5% of CD8+ T cells. Those dominant clonotypes were again the most abundant among CD3+CD56-NKG2C+ cells in a few donors, at roughly 28.3-60.1%. It remained unclear whether the expanded NKG2C-expressing T cell clones were specific for HCMV antigens. The eight sequenced donors were randomly selected healthy volunteers, three men and five women. HCMV serostatus was determined by detecting HCMV-specific IgG in serum with a commercial ELISA kit. Bulk peripheral blood T-cell repertoires were additionally sequenced from unsorted PBMC for over five donors. MIGEC was used to demultiplex reads and group reads by UMI, and MiTCR was used to assemble and quantify clonotypes. To exclude erroneous sequences, any TCR cDNA sequence not supported by at least two reads was discarded. The tcR package was used for downstream repertoire analysis, and clonotypes were matched between fractions using CDR3 nucleotide sequence together with V segment. VDJmatch was used to annotate antigen specificity against VDJdb, with one amino acid substitution in CDR3 allowed.

The chain uses TRBV29-1 and TRBJ1-2, with 8 junctional bases fitting TRBD1. This TCR was sampled from a woman between 18 and 29 years old in good health. The specimen sequenced was PBMCs. The CDR3: CSVAQGAPGYTF. The nucleotide sequence is TGCAGCGTTGCCCAGGGGGCGCCGGGCTACACCTTC.